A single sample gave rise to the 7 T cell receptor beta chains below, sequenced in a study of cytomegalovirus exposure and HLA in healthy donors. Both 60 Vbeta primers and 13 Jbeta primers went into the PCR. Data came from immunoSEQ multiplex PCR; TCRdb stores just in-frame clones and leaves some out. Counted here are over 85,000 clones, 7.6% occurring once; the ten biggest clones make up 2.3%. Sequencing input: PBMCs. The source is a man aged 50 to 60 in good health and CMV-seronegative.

The CDR3, as DNA: TGTGCCATCAGTGAGGGGTCAGGGGGCCGAAGTGGTGTAGCTTTCTTT. This sequence encodes CAISEGSGGRSGVAFF. The J gene is TRBJ1-1, the V gene TRBV10-3; 8 bases line up with TRBD1. CDR3 length equals 16 residues. Germline V gene lookup returns CDR1 ENHRY and CDR2 SYGVKD. Trimming cost V 2 bases and J 10 bases; bases outside gene matches: 15.

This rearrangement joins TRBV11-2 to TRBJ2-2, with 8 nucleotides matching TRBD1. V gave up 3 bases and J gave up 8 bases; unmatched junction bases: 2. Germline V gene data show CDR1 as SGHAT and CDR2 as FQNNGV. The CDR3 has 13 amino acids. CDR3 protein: CASSLDRVGELFF. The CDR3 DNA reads TGTGCCAGCAGCTTGGACAGGGTTGGGGAGCTGTTTTTT. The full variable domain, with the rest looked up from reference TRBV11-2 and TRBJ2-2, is EAGVAQSPRYKIIEKRQSVAFWCNPISGHATLYWYQQILGQGPKLLIQFQNNGVVDDSQLPKDRFSAERLKGVDSTLKIQPAKLEDSAVYLCASSLDRVGELFFGEGSRLTVL.

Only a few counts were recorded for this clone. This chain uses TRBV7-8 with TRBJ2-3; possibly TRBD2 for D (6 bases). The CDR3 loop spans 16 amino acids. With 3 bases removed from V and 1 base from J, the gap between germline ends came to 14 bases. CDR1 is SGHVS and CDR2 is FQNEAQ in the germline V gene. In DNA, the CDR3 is TGTGCCAGCAGCTTGCGGGATCGGCGAGGCACAGATACGCAGTATTTT. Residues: CASSLRDRRGTDTQYF.

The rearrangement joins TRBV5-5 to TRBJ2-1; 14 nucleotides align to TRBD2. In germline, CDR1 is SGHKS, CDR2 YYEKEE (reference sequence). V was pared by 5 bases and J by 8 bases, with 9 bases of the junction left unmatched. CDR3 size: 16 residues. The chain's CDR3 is CASRRRLAGGWDEQFF. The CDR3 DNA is TGTGCCAGCAGGCGCCGACTAGCGGGAGGGTGGGATGAGCAGTTCTTC.

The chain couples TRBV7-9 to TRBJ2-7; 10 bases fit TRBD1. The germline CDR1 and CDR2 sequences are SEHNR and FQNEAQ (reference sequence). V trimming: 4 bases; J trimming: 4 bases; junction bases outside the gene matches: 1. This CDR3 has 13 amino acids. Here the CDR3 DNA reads TGTGCCAGCAGCTGGGACAGGGGTTACGAGCAGTACTTC. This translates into CASSWDRGYEQYF. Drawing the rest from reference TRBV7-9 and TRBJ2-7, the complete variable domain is DTGVSQNPRHKITKRGQNVTFRCDPISEHNRLYWYRQTLGQGPEFLTYFQNEAQLEKSRLLSDRFSAERPKGSFSTLEIQRTEQGDSAMYLCASSWDRGYEQYFGPGTRLTVT.

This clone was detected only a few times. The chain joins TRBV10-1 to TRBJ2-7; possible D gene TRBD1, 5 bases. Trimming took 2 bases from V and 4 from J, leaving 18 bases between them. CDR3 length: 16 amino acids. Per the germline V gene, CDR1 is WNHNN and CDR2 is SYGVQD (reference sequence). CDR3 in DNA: TGCGCCAGCAGTGAGAGCCGAACAGGACGTGGGTACGAGCAGTACTTC. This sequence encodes CASSESRTGRGYEQYF.

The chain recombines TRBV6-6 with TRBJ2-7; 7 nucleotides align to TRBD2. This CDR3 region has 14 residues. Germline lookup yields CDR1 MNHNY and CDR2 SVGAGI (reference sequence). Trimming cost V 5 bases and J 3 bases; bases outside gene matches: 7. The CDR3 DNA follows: TGTGCCAGCAGTGCGGGAGACAGATTCTACGAGCAGTACTTC. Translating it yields CASSAGDRFYEQYF.